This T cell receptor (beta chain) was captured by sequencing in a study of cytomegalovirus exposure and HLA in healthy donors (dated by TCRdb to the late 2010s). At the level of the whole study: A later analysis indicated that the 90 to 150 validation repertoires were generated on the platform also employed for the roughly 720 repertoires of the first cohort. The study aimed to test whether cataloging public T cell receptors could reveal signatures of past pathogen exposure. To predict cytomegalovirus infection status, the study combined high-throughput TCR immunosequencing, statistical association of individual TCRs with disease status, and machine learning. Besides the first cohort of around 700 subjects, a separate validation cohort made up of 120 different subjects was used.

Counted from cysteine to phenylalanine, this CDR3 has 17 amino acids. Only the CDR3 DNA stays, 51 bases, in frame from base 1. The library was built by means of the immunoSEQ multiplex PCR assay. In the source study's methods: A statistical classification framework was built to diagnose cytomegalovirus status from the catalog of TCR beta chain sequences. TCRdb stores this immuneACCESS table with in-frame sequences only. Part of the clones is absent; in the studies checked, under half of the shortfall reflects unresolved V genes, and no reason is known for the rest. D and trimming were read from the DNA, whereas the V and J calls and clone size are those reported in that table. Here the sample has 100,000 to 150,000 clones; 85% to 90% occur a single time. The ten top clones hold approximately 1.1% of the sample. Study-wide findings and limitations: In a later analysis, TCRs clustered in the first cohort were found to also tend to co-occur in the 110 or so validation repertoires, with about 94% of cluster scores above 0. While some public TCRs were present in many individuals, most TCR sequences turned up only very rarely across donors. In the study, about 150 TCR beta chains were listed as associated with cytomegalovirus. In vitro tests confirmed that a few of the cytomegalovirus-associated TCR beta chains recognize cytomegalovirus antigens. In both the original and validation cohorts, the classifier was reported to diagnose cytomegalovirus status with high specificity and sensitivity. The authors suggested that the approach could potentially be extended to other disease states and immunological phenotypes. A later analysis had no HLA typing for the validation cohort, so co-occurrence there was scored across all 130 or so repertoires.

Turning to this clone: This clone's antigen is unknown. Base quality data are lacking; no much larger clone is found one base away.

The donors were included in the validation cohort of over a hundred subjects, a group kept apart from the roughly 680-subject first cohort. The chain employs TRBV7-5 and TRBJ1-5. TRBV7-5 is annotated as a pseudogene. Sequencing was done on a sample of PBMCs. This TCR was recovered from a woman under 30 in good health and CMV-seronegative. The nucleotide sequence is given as TGTGTCAGAAGCTTAGGGAGACGGGAGGGGAGCGATCAGCCCCAGCATTTT. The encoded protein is CVRSLGRREGSDQPQHF.